Below, 26 T cell receptor beta chains from the same sample are listed, as sequenced in a study of tumor and adjacent non-tumor tissue in lung cancer (dated by TCRdb to between 2018 and 2020). RNA was isolated from bulk unsorted tissue, and RNA quality was assessed with a NanoDrop ND-1000 and an Agilent 2100. Normal lung samples were distant non-tumor tissue taken more than 3 cm from the tumor edge. The method was multiplex PCR. Sequencing was carried out with an Illumina HiSeq 2500. TCRbeta libraries were constructed through three rounds of nested PCR with primers (Table S4) according to protocols adapted from ARM-PCR. The public reads were quality trimmed at Q25 with fastp and then assembled into clones with MiXCR by TCRdb, keeping productive beta chains. CDR3 protein sequences are deduplicated, and each keeps its most common genes and DNA. In this sample the table shows roughly 75,000 distinct CDR3 sequences, approximately 80% of which occur a single time. About half of the sample lies in the top ten.

Sequencing was carried out using distant non-tumor lung tissue. All receptors come from a man aged 60 to 75 with non-small cell lung cancer.

This chain connects TRBV11-3 to TRBJ2-4, with unresolved D. Trimming left V 5 bases short and J 4 bases short, with 12 bases between. This CDR3 comprises 14 residues. Germline V CDR1 and CDR2: SGHNT, YENEEA. The CDR3 loop reads CASSPLDPKNIQYF. CDR3 bases: TGTGCCAGCAGCCCCCTGGACCCTAAAAACATTCAGTACTTC.

The rearrangement joins TRBV10-1 to TRBJ2-7; TRBD2 is a possible D gene (7 bases). Trimming removed 0 bases from V and 3 bases from J, with 15 bases in between. Germline CDR1 WNHNN, CDR2 SYGVQD (reference sequence). The CDR3 is 16 amino acids. CDR3 in DNA: TGCGCCAGCAGTGAGTCGACGGGGGGCGTGGGCTACGAGCAGTACTTC. As protein: CASSESTGGVGYEQYF.

A remark on this clonotype: The junction departs from the called germline gene at one end, perhaps through a read error. V usage is TRBV6-6 and J usage is TRBJ2-1; tentatively, D is TRBD1 or TRBD2 (5 bases each). CDR1 is MNHNY and CDR2 is SVGAGI in the germline V gene (reference sequence). This CDR3 contains 12 residues. The CDR3 DNA follows: TGTGCTAGCAGTTACGGACGGGGCATAATATTCTTC. Translated, it gives CASSYGRGIIFF.

The chain carries TRBV20-1 and TRBJ1-1, with TRBD1 matching over 7 bases. This CDR3 contains 14 residues. Germline CDR1 is DFQATT and CDR2 is SNEGSKA (reference sequence). V was clipped by 1 base and J by 7 bases; unmatched bases: 9. CDR3 in DNA: TGCAGTGCTAGAGGCGGGGGGACAGTCAATGAAGCTTTCTTT. Encoded protein: CSARGGGTVNEAFF.

Comments on this clonotype: Given the absence of the conserved phenylalanine or tryptophan at the CDR3 end, a read error is likely. No DNA is shown, since the ends of the CDR3 on it are uncertain; the CDR3 is the one TCRdb lists. The chain couples TRBV20-1 to TRBJ2-1; the DNA was not compared with TRBD1, the D call given in the table. The CDR3 numbers 13 amino acids, ends counted. Per the germline V gene, CDR1 is DFQATT and CDR2 is SNEGSKA (reference sequence). The CDR3: CSARDQPGNEQLS.

This clonotype was detected many times. This sequence joins TRBV13 and TRBJ2-3; D is unclear. The V gene's germline CDR1 is PRHDT and CDR2 FYEKMQ (reference sequence). Trimming removed 7 bases from V and 0 bases from J, with 20 bases in between. CDR3 size: 17 residues. CDR3 amino acids: CASTDRPAQYSTDTQYF. CDR3 in DNA: TGTGCCAGCACCGATCGACCCGCTCAGTACAGCACAGATACGCAGTATTTT.

In this sample, this clonotype turned up once. In this CDR3 the conserved last residue, phenylalanine or tryptophan, is missing, so a read error is likely. The chain joins TRBV6-1 to TRBJ2-2, with 7 bases identical to TRBD1. The CDR3 is 16 amino acids. In germline, CDR1 is MNHNS, CDR2 SASEGT. The CDR3 here is CDSRDDRALRTGELFL. CDR3 nucleotide sequence: TGTGACAGCAGGGACGACAGGGCTTTGCGCACCGGGGAGCTGTTTCTT.

The genes are TRBV29-1 and TRBJ2-7, with TRBD1 identical over 7 bases. The last part of the DNA fits TRBJ2-1 better; the J call may be wrong. Germline-derived CDR1 and CDR2 are SQVTM and ANQGSEA. The CDR3 extends over 15 amino acids. CDR3 loop: CSVDRDRLLAYEQFF. Written as DNA, the CDR3 is TGCAGCGTTGACCGGGACAGACTTTTAGCCTACGAGCAGTTCTTC.

This chain links TRBV20-1 with TRBJ1-2, with TRBD1 as a possible D gene (5 bases). V shed 8 bases and J shed 7 bases, with 20 bases lying between them. Germline CDR1 and CDR2: DFQATT and SNEGSKA (reference sequence). The CDR3 consists of 13 residues. The chain's CDR3 is CSTAPGTTIGYTF. The DNA for the CDR3 is TGCAGTACTGCCCCAGGGACTACTATTGGCTACACCTTC.

With regard to this clonotype: Here the CDR3 omits its conserved ending phenylalanine or tryptophan, so a read error is the likely source. The chain has TRBV29-1 and TRBJ2-1, with 8 bases that match TRBD2. Germline-derived CDR1 and CDR2 are SQVTM and ANQGSEA. The CDR3 loop spans 13 amino acids. The CDR3 sequence is CCVWGGRYNEQFL. DNA of the CDR3: TGCTGCGTTTGGGGCGGGAGGTACAATGAGCAGTTCTTA.

About this clonotype: Compared with germline, one end of the junction differs, possibly owing to a read error. This chain joins TRBV11-3 and TRBJ1-1, with unresolved D. This CDR3 is built from 14 residues. CDR1 and CDR2 (germline): SGHNT, YENEEA. CDR3 sequence: CVSSSHGSQTEAFF. DNA for the CDR3: TGTGTCAGCAGCTCGCACGGAAGTCAGACTGAAGCTTTCTTT.

As to this clonotype: One end of the junction is discordant with germline, which a read error may explain. This sequence joins TRBV11-3 and TRBJ2-5, with D hard to call. The CDR3 loop spans 13 amino acids. CDR1 and CDR2 from the germline V gene are SGHNT and YENEEA. The CDR3 DNA reads TGTGCCAGCGGCTTTACCGGAGAAGAGACCAAGTACTTC. It encodes CASGFTGEETKYF.

A remark on this clonotype: At one boundary the junction diverges from the germline segment, which might be a read error. The chain employs TRBV20-1 and TRBJ2-1; 7 positions agree with TRBD2. Germline V gives CDR1 DFQATT, CDR2 SNEGSKA (reference sequence). The CDR3 is made up of 15 amino acids. The DNA for the CDR3 is TGCAGTGTTAGACCCGGGGGGACTATCGCGGGTGAGCAGTTCTTC. As protein: CSVRPGGTIAGEQFF.

This chain uses TRBV6-5 with TRBJ1-4, with 8 nucleotides matching TRBD1. The V and J ends lost 7 bases and 8 bases, in that order; junction bases with no gene match: 12. The CDR3 loop spans 15 amino acids. From germline, CDR1 is MNHEY and CDR2 SVGAGI. The CDR3 loop reads CASNQGAPLGEKLFF. The CDR3 DNA sequence: TGTGCCAGCAATCAGGGGGCGCCTCTAGGAGAAAAACTGTTTTTT.

This clonotype appeared many times. The genes are TRBV20-1 and TRBJ1-4; possible D gene TRBD1, 5 bases. This CDR3 comprises 13 residues. Germline CDR1 and CDR2: DFQATT and SNEGSKA (reference sequence). V was cut by 5 bases and J by 5 bases, with 12 bases left in between. As DNA, the CDR3 is TGCAGTGCTTGGGACTCTTTAAATGAAAAACTGTTTTTT. As protein: CSAWDSLNEKLFF.

With respect to this clonotype: Relative to the germline gene, one junction end is altered; a read error may explain this. The chain employs TRBV6-1 and TRBJ1-5; no clear D. The CDR3 spans 14 residues. From germline, CDR1 is MNHNS and CDR2 SASEGT. The CDR3 DNA sequence: TGTGGCAGCAGTGGGCACAATATCAATCAGCCCCAGCTTTTT. This encodes CGSSGHNINQPQLF.

About this clonotype: The junction departs from the called germline gene at one end, perhaps through a read error. The chain uses TRBV20-1 and TRBJ1-5; tentative D call: TRBD1 (5 bases). The length of the CDR3 is 13 residues. The germline V gene has CDR1 DFQATT and CDR2 SNEGSKA (reference sequence). The CDR3 DNA is TGCAGTGCCTCGCAGGGTCGGGGTCAGCGCCAGCATTTT. Translating it yields CSASQGRGQRQHF.

The genes are TRBV20-1 and TRBJ2-1; 8 bases map to TRBD1. The CDR3 consists of 14 residues. The V segment lost 4 bases and the J segment 6 bases; nucleotides outside the gene matches: 8. CDR1 and CDR2 (germline): DFQATT, SNEGSKA (reference sequence). CDR3 amino acids: CSATHTQGVNEQFF. The CDR3 nucleotides read TGCAGTGCTACCCACACACAGGGGGTCAATGAGCAGTTCTTC.

V gene TRBV20-1 combines with J gene TRBJ1-4, with D tentatively TRBD1 (5 bases). V was trimmed by 6 bases and J by 6 bases, leaving 17 bases between them. The CDR3 has 14 amino acids. CDR1 DFQATT and CDR2 SNEGSKA come from the germline V gene (reference sequence). The CDR3 here is CSAMDDMGDEKLFF. The CDR3 DNA is TGCAGTGCCATGGACGACATGGGGGATGAAAAACTGTTTTTT.

Turning to this clonotype: Relative to the germline gene, one junction end is altered; a read error may explain this. The V and J genes are TRBV11-2 and TRBJ2-5; 7 nucleotides agree with TRBD1. Germline CDR1 reads SGHAT; CDR2 reads FQNNGV. The CDR3 has 14 residues. This CDR3 reads CPSSSGQVLDTQYF. Here the CDR3 DNA reads TGTCCCAGCAGCTCTGGACAGGTTCTGGATACCCAGTACTTC.

Remarks on this clonotype: Just one base apart from a much larger clone, this may be a read error. This sequence joins TRBV11-2 and TRBJ2-1; D gene ambiguous. Germline-derived CDR1 and CDR2 are SGHAT and FQNNGV. CDR3 length: 13 amino acids. Trimming took off 4 bases at V and 5 bases at J, with 9 bases between the two ends. For the CDR3, the DNA is TGTGCCAGCAGCTCTGCATTTAACAATGAGCAGTTCTTC. It encodes CASSSAFNNEQFF.

The gene calls are TRBV11-2 and TRBJ2-6, with D perhaps matching TRBD1 (5 bases). Trimming removed 7 bases at V and 16 bases at J, with 38 bases between. Germline lookup yields CDR1 SGHAT and CDR2 FQNNGV. This CDR3 spans 19 amino acids. The CDR3 bases are TGTGCCAGCACCATAGTTCCAAAGGACATGCCCTCTGGGGCCAACATGCTGACTTTC. It translates to CASTIVPKDMPSGANMLTF.

For this clonotype: A read error is possible here, since a much larger clone lies one base away. J is TRBJ2-7 and V is TRBV20-1, with 7 positions matching TRBD2. In germline, CDR1 is DFQATT, CDR2 SNEGSKA (reference sequence). This CDR3 comprises 12 residues. The CDR3 protein is CSARVRDYEQHF. CDR3 coding DNA: TGCAGTGCTAGAGTGAGGGACTACGAGCAGCACTTC.

With respect to this clonotype: At one end, the junction sequence differs from germline, possibly due to a read error. The chain combines TRBV11-2 with TRBJ2-5; perhaps TRBD2 as D (7 bases). Germline lookup yields CDR1 SGHAT and CDR2 FQNNGV. The CDR3 spans 16 residues. Written as DNA, the CDR3 is TGTGCCAGCATCTCCACTATGGGGGGGCCAAAGGAGATCCAGTACTTC. It yields the protein CASISTMGGPKEIQYF.

A remark on this clonotype: At one end the junction does not follow the germline gene, possibly because of a read error. The chain is built from TRBV10-1 and TRBJ2-3; unclear D gene. The germline V gene has CDR1 WNHNN and CDR2 SYGVQD (reference sequence). The CDR3 runs to 17 residues. As DNA, the CDR3 is TGCGCCAGCAGTGAGGAGGCCAGGACCCACAGTACAGATACACAGTATTTT. Translated: CASSEEARTHSTDTQYF.

A note on this clonotype: A much larger clone differs from this one at a single base, so this may be a read error. The genes are TRBV20-1 and TRBJ2-7; D assignment may be TRBD1 or TRBD2 (5 bases each). The CDR3 spans 15 residues. The germline V gene has CDR1 DFQATT and CDR2 SNEGSKA (reference sequence). This chain's CDR3 is CSVRASGTHPGEQYF. As DNA, the CDR3 is TGCAGTGTTAGAGCCTCCGGGACCCACCCTGGGGAGCAGTACTTC.